This entry features one TCR beta chain sequence. This clonotype came up many times. The antigen this receptor binds is unknown. Base-call qualities are not available, and no considerably larger clone is one nucleotide away. This sample was taken from a study of T-cell reconstitution after alpha-beta-depleted transplantation in children (dated by TCRdb to the mid-2010s). Regarding the study in general: Using TCR repertoire profiling, the study quantitatively followed how T-cell immune reconstitution unfolded in children after TCRalphabeta/CD19-depleted allogeneic hematopoietic cell transplantation.

The CDR3 measures 13 amino acids from cysteine to phenylalanine. CDR3 DNA is the only sequence kept; it has 39 bases, read in frame from the first base. Taken from the germline V gene, the CDR1 and CDR2 loops are SGHRS and YFSETQ. V has 0 bases trimmed and J has 8 bases trimmed; junction bases matching no gene number 3. The method behind the library was PCR. Instrument used: Illumina HiSeq 2500. TCR library preparation used molecular barcoding, with unique molecular identifiers applied to normalize quantification of the TCRbeta repertoire. TCRdb itself trimmed the public reads at Q25 with fastp, ran MiXCR and retained productive beta chains. Entries are consolidated by CDR3 protein sequence, retaining the most common genes and DNA. This sample has 200,000 to 250,000 distinct CDR3 sequences in its table, and 9.7% of those were observed once. About 5.4% of the sample is in the top ten clones.

Sequences were derived from PBMCs from the stem cell graft donor, sampled from the stem cell graft. The source of this sequence is a human donor who donated a stem cell graft to a child with SCID. The sequence links TRBV5-1 to TRBJ1-2, with 8 bases matching TRBD1. The CDR3 here reads CASSLGQGSGYTF. The sequenced DNA: TGCGCCAGCAGCTTGGGACAGGGGAGCGGCTACACCTTC. The full variable domain, with segments outside the CDR3 supplied by the reference TRBV5-1 and TRBJ1-2 proteins, appears as KAGVTQTPRYLIKTRGQQVTLSCSPISGHRSVSWYQQTPGQGLQFLFEYFSETQRNKGNFPGRFSGRQFSNSRSEMNVSTLELGDSALYLCASSLGQGSGYTFGSGTRLTVV.